This record covers a single T cell receptor beta chain. This record belongs to a study of blood T cell repertoires in COVID-19. TCRdb keeps only in-frame clones here, not all; method: immunoSEQ multiplex PCR. The sample carries approximately 140,000 clones, 70% to 90% recorded once. Sequencing was done on a sample of peripheral blood. The TCR sequence derives from a man in his 70s with acute or convalescent COVID-19.

The CDR3 nucleotides read TGTGCCAGCAGCTTCACCGGGACAGGGGGATACTCTGGGGCCAACGTCCTGACTTTC. This sequence encodes CASSFTGTGGYSGANVLTF. J is TRBJ2-6 and V is TRBV7-9, with TRBD1 matching 11 bases. The V gene's germline CDR1 is SEHNR and CDR2 FQNEAQ (reference sequence). The V gene end was trimmed by 3 bases and the J gene end by 0 bases; junction bases not matched to a gene: 7. This CDR3 comprises 19 residues.